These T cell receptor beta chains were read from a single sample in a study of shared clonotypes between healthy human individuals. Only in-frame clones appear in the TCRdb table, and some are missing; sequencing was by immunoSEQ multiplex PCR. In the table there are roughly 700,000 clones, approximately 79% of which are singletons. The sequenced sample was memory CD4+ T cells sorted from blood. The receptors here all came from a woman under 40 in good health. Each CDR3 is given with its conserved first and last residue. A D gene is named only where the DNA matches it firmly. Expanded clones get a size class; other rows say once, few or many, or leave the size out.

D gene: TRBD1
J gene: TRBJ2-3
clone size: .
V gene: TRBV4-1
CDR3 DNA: TGCGCCAGCAGCCCCGGACAGGGGGCAACAGATACGCAGTATTTT
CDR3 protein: CASSPGQGATDTQYF

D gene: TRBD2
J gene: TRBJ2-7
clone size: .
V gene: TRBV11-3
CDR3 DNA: TGTGCCAGCAGCTTGACTAGCGGGAGTAGCGAGCAGTACTTC
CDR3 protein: CASSLTSGSSEQYF

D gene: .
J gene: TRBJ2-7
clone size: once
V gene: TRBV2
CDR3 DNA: TGTGCCAGCAGTGTTAGGAGGGAGATCCCTATCTCCTACGAGCAGTACTTC
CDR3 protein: CASSVRREIPISYEQYF

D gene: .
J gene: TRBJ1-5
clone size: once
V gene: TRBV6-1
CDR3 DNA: TGTGCCAGCAACCGCGCGCGGGTCCCAAATCAGCCCCAGCATTTT
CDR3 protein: CASNRARVPNQPQHF

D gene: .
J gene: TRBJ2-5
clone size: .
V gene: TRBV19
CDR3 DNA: TGTGCCAGTAGTTTCACAGGGAGCCGGGAGACCCAGTACTTC
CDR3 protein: CASSFTGSRETQYF

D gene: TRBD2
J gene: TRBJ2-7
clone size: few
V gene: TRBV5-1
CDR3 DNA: TGCGCCAGCAGCTTAGGTACGGCTAGCGGATATTCCTACGAGCAGTACTTC
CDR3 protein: CASSLGTASGYSYEQYF

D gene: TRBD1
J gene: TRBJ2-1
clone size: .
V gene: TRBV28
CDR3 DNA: TGTGCCAGCAGTTTACTCGGTCGGGGACAGGGAGTCAATGAGCAGTTCTTC
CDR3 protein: CASSLLGRGQGVNEQFF

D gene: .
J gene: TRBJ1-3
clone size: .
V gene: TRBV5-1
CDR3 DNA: TGCGCCAGCAGCTCAGGACCCCTAGGTGCTGGAAACACCATATATTTT
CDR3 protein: CASSSGPLGAGNTIYF

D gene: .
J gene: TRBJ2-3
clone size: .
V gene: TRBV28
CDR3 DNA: TGTGCCAGCAGTTTAGGAAACGCGGGGGCAACAGATACGCAGTATTTT
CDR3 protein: CASSLGNAGATDTQYF

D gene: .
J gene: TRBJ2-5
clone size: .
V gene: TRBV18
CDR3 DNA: TGTGCCAGCTCACCAGGGGATGGGGAGACCCAGTACTTC
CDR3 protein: CASSPGDGETQYF

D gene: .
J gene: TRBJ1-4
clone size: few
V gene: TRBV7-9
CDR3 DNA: TGTGCCAGCAGCCAGGAGGCCCTTAATGAAAAACTGTTTTTT
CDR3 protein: CASSQEALNEKLFF

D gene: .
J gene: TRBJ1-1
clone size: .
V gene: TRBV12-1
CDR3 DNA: TGTGCCAGCAGCCCCGGGACGGGGGGGGCTGAAGCTTTCTTT
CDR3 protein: CASSPGTGGAEAFF

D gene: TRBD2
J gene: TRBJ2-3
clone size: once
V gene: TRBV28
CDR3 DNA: TGTGCCAGCGGGACTAGCGTCGCAGATACGCAGTATTTT
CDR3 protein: CASGTSVADTQYF

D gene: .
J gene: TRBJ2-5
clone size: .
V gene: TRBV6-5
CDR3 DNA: TGTGCCAGCAGTTACTCGAGTGGGGGGCAGGAGACCCAGTACTTC
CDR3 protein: CASSYSSGGQETQYF

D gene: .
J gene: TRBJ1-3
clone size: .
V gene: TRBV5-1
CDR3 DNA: TGCGCCAGCACAACGGGGAGCTCTGGAAACACCATATATTTT
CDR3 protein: CASTTGSSGNTIYF

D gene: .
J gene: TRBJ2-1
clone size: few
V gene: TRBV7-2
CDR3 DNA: TGTGCCAGCAGCTTTTGGGCCGGGATTAGCTCCTACAATGAGCAGTTCTTC
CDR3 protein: CASSFWAGISSYNEQFF

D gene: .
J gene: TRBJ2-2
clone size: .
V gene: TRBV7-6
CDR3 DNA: TGTGCCAGCAGCAGACCAGCGGGTACCGGGGAGCTGTTTTTT
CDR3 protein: CASSRPAGTGELFF

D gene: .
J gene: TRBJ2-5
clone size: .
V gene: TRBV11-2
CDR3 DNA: TGTGCCAGCAGAATGGGGAATACCCAGTACTTC
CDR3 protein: CASRMGNTQYF

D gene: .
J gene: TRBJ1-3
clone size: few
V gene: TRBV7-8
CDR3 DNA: TGTGCCAGCAGCTTAGCGGTGGAGACAGTCTCTGGAAACACCATATATTTT
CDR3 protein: CASSLAVETVSGNTIYF

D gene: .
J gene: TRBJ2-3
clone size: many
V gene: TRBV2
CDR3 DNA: TGTGCCACCACCAGCACAGATACGCAGTATTTT
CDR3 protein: CATTSTDTQYF

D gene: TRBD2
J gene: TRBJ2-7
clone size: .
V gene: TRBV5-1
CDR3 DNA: TGCGCCAGCAGACCGCCGGGACTAGAGGGCGAGCAGTACTTC
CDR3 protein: CASRPPGLEGEQYF

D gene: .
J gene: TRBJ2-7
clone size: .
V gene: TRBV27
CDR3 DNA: TGTGCCAGCAGTTTTTACGGGGCGGGAAATCCCTACGAGCAGTACTTC
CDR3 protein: CASSFYGAGNPYEQYF

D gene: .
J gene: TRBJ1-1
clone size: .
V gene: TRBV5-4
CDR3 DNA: TGTGCCAGCAGCTTTGTAGGGGCCAACACTGAAGCTTTCTTT
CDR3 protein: CASSFVGANTEAFF

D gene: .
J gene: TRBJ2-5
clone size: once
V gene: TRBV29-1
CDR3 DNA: TGCAGCGTTGGAGGGCGAAGTGGGCAAGAGACCCAGTACTTC
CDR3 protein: CSVGGRSGQETQYF

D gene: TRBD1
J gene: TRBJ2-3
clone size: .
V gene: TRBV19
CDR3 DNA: TGTGCCAGTAGTCCCCCGGGACAGGGGTCAGATACGCAGTATTTT
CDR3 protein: CASSPPGQGSDTQYF

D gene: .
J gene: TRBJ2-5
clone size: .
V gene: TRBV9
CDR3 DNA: TGTGCCAGCAGCGGAGTCGTCGGGACCCGGGAGACCCAGTACTTC
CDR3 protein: CASSGVVGTRETQYF

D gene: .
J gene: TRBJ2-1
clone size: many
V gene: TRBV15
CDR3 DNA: TGTGCCACCAGCGATAGAACAGGCAGTTTCTATGAGCAGTTCTTC
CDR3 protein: CATSDRTGSFYEQFF

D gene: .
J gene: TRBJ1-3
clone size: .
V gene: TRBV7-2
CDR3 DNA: TGTGCCAGCAGCTTGAACCAGGTCGATGGAAACACCATATATTTT
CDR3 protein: CASSLNQVDGNTIYF